This T cell receptor (beta chain) emerged from a study of spatial heterogeneity in lung cancer. On the study more broadly: The study observed each unique TCR and UMI combination more than ten times on average in raw reads.

Germline V lookup: CDR1 MNHEY, CDR2 SVGAGI. The CDR3 spans 19 residues. V trimming: 4 bases; J trimming: 0 bases; junction bases outside the gene matches: 9. A distinct unique molecular identifier was carried by each TCR cDNA molecule. One entry per CDR3 protein results from TCRdb running MiXCR on the 5' RACE reads. The data contain around 10,000 distinct CDR3 sequences, nearly 4% of them singletons. Described time point: sample taken at primary tumor resection. No cells were sorted before sequencing. The whole RNA sequenced was extracted from tumor, nontumor lung or frozen PBMC. This clonotype was counted many times. As an off-target read in a library built for alpha chains, this beta chain has a frequency of little significance.

The rearrangement links TRBV6-5 to TRBJ1-4; TRBD1 aligns across 12 bases. The receptor was isolated from a male donor with early-stage non-small cell lung cancer. The sample here was normal lung tissue next to the tumor, taken at surgery. As DNA, the CDR3 is TGTGCCAGCAGTTCCCCGGGACAGGGGGCCCGTGCAACTAATGAAAAACTGTTTTTT. Translation: CASSSPGQGARATNEKLFF.